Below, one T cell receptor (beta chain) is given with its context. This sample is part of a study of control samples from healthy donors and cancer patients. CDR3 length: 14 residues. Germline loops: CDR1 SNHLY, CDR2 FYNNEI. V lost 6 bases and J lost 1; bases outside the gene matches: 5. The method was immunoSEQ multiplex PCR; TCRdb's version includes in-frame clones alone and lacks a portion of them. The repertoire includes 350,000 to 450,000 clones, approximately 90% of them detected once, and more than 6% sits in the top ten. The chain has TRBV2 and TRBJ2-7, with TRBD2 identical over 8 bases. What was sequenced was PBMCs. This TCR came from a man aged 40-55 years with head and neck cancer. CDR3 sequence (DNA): TGTGCCAGCAGCCGGGAGGGGGAGTCCTACGAGCAGTACTTC. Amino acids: CASSREGESYEQYF.